Below, 15 T cell receptor beta chains from the same sample are listed, as sequenced in a study of blood T cell repertoires in COVID-19. Profiled with immunoSEQ multiplex PCR; TCRdb holds only in-frame clones, not every one. Found here are 90,000 to 130,000 clones, 75% to 85% of them singletons; the top ten hold approximately 15%. Sequenced sample: peripheral blood. The receptors stem from a woman aged 55-69 years with acute or convalescent COVID-19.

The chain recombines TRBV11-1 with TRBJ1-2; 10 bases match TRBD1. V lost 2 bases to trimming and J lost 5 bases; unmatched junction nucleotides: 8. Per the germline V gene, CDR1 is SGHAT and CDR2 is FQDESV (reference sequence). CDR3 length: 16 residues. CDR3 DNA: TGTGCCAGCAGCTTATCGGGGGACAGGGGAGGATATGGCTACACCTTC. This encodes CASSLSGDRGGYGYTF.

The chain carries TRBV4-3 and TRBJ1-5; D not resolved. Trimming took 0 bases from V and 7 from J, leaving 10 bases between them. This CDR3 spans 14 amino acids. The germline CDR1 and CDR2 sequences are LGHNA and YSLEER. In DNA, the CDR3 is TGCGCCAGCAGCCAAGATGACGGAGGGCAGCCCCAGCATTTT. It translates to CASSQDDGGQPQHF.

The chain uses TRBV6-5 and TRBJ2-5; 8 nucleotides match TRBD2. Trimming took 8 bases from V and 3 from J; bases not matched to a gene: 8. This CDR3 has 14 residues. Germline loops: CDR1 MNHEY, CDR2 SVGAGI. CDR3 in DNA: TGTGCCAGCGATAGCGGGACCCTCGAAGAGACCCAGTACTTC. Protein: CASDSGTLEETQYF.

J is TRBJ1-5 and V is TRBV7-9; 8 positions agree with TRBD1. The germline CDR1 and CDR2 sequences are SEHNR and FQNEAQ (reference sequence). This CDR3 has 12 residues. Trimming removed 3 bases from V and 9 bases from J; junction bases left unmatched: 1. The CDR3 protein is CASSFGQGPQHF. CDR3 coding DNA: TGTGCCAGCAGCTTTGGACAGGGGCCCCAGCATTTT.

The J gene is TRBJ1-3, the V gene TRBV19; D gene uncertain. V gave up 1 base and J gave up 4 bases, with 8 bases separating them. The CDR3 loop spans 14 amino acids. Germline V gives CDR1 LNHDA, CDR2 SQIVND (reference sequence). The CDR3 reads CASSIGGVGNTIYF. Written as DNA, the CDR3 is TGTGCCAGTAGTATAGGGGGAGTAGGAAACACCATATATTTT. Using reference TRBV19 and TRBJ1-3 for the parts outside the CDR3, the full variable domain is DGGITQSPKYLFRKEGQNVTLSCEQNLNHDAMYWYRQDPGQGLRLIYYSQIVNDFQKGDIAEGYSVSREKKESFPLTVTSAQKNPTAFYLCASSIGGVGNTIYFGEGSWLTVV.

CDR3 bases: TGCGCCAGCAGCCCCCAACTAGCGGGGAGGGATACGCAGTATTTT. It specifies CASSPQLAGRDTQYF. The V call is TRBV4-1, the J call TRBJ2-3, with 10 bases identical to TRBD2. With V trimmed by 4 bases and J by 6 bases, 7 bases remained unmatched. Germline V gene sequence: CDR1 MGHRA, CDR2 YSYEKL. The CDR3 sequence is 15 residues long.

In its sample, this clone was seen a few times. The chain is built from TRBV10-3 and TRBJ2-7; TRBD1 aligns across 7 bases. V shed 2 bases, J shed 4 bases, and the junction held 5 bases outside the gene matches. There are 14 residues in the CDR3. Germline CDR1 is ENHRY and CDR2 is SYGVKD. CDR3 coding DNA: TGTGCCATCAGTGAGCGACAGGGCAATTACGAGCAGTACTTC. This gives the protein CAISERQGNYEQYF.

This rearrangement joins TRBV7-9 to TRBJ2-5, with 8 positions matching TRBD2. Trimming cost V 5 bases and J 7 bases; bases outside gene matches: 9. Germline CDR1 and CDR2: SEHNR and FQNEAQ (reference sequence). This CDR3 contains 14 residues. DNA for the CDR3: TGTGCCAGCAGCAAAGATCGGGGGGGCAGGACCCAGTACTTC. Its translation is CASSKDRGGRTQYF.

The rearrangement uses TRBV11-3 and TRBJ2-3, with D unresolved. From germline, CDR1 is SGHNT and CDR2 YENEEA. The V end was cut by 4 bases, the J end by 3 bases, with 20 bases between. This CDR3 contains 17 residues. CDR3 nucleotides: TGTGCCAGCAGCTACGCGATAGGAGCAAGTAGGACAGATACGCAGTATTTT. This codes for CASSYAIGASRTDTQYF.

The chain has TRBV3-1 (or the pseudogene TRBV3-2) and TRBJ1-1, with 7 bases aligning to TRBD1. Trimming at V came to 4 bases and at J to 4 bases, leaving 3 bases not matched to a gene. CDR3 length equals 13 residues. Germline V gene lookup returns CDR1 LGHDT and CDR2 YNNKEL (reference sequence). For the CDR3, the DNA is TGTGCCAGCAGCCCACAGGGGCCCACTGAAGCTTTCTTT. This translates into CASSPQGPTEAFF.

The chain links TRBV4-3 to TRBJ2-3; D is possibly TRBD2 (6 bases). With 1 base removed from V and 1 base from J, the gap between germline ends came to 12 bases. CDR3 size: 16 residues. Germline assignment: CDR1 LGHNA and CDR2 YSLEER. The CDR3 nucleotides read TGCGCCAGCAGCCAAGTTGGAGGGCAGGGCACAGATACGCAGTATTTT. It specifies CASSQVGGQGTDTQYF.

The chain has TRBV28 and TRBJ1-5; D may be TRBD1 (5 bases). Germline V CDR1 and CDR2: MDHEN, SYDVKM. With 4 bases removed from V and 6 bases from J, the gap between germline ends came to 19 bases. CDR3 length: 16 residues. CDR3 loop: CASSSPLHRPAQPQHF. The CDR3 coding sequence is TGTGCCAGCAGTTCACCGCTACACAGGCCCGCTCAGCCCCAGCATTTT.

The rearrangement joins TRBV12-3 or TRBV12-4 to TRBJ2-5, with D perhaps TRBD2 (6 bases). This CDR3 is 13 amino acids long. Trimming removed 6 bases at V and 3 bases at J, with 11 bases between. The CDR3 loop is CASRRGREETQYF. The CDR3 DNA reads TGTGCCAGCAGGCGGGGCAGGGAAGAGACCCAGTACTTC.

V usage is TRBV3-1 (or the pseudogene TRBV3-2) and J usage is TRBJ1-5; weak D call: TRBD1 (5 bases). The germline V gene has CDR1 LGHDT and CDR2 YNNKEL (reference sequence). This CDR3 contains 16 residues. V dropped 5 bases and J dropped 5 bases, with 19 bases sitting between them. The CDR3 protein is CASSVPRVGADQPQHF. Here the CDR3 DNA reads TGTGCCAGCAGCGTTCCAAGGGTAGGGGCGGATCAGCCCCAGCATTTT.

On this clone: Distinct nucleotide sequences in the sample also encode this CDR3. This sequence joins TRBV18 and TRBJ1-2; weak D call: TRBD1 (6 bases). In germline, CDR1 is KGHSH, CDR2 LQKENI. The CDR3 has 14 residues. The germline V and J ends were trimmed by 0 bases and 2 bases, with 7 bases remaining between them. The CDR3: CASSPPGHNYGYTF. The CDR3 DNA is TGTGCCAGCTCACCACCGGGACACAACTATGGCTACACCTTC.